This TCR beta chain was sequenced during a study of blood T cell repertoires in COVID-19 (dated by TCRdb to the early 2020s). Describing the broader study: Collaborator samples came from the United States, Italy and Spain and covered acute and convalescent phases of COVID-19. Sample metadata almost always included a de-identified subject ID, COVID-19 status, age in years and sex. The repertoires were released in a freely available public database meant as a resource for research on the immune response to SARS-CoV-2. Subjects who had been exposed to COVID-19, were actively infected with it, or had recovered from it provided the deeply sampled blood TCRbeta repertoires that made up the dataset. HLA class I and class II types, where available, came from metadata supplied by the sample provider rather than from assay-based typing. The prospective study material was composed of cDNA or gDNA derived from T cells, B-cell-depleted T cells, or PBMCs. Samples came from the ongoing ImmuneRACE study (first 160 participants) plus 1,254 subjects from 6 global collaborators. What the work shows at the level of the full study, not this receptor alone: Clinical and demographic metadata were provided uncurated, with the amount varying by source and participant.

One collaborating source in Seattle enrolled patients during active infection and followed them longitudinally through the course of disease. Each collaborating institution followed its own protocols to collect whole blood in K2EDTA tubes. For TCRbeta analysis, collaborators shipped samples as frozen whole blood, isolated PBMCs, or DNA extracted from either of those sample types. Details on this clone: This receptor's antigen is unknown. No much larger clone exists at a distance of one base, and base qualities are not known.

The immunoSEQ Assay, a bias-controlled multiplex PCR, was used to amplify TCRbeta CDR3 regions from genomic DNA. As for how the authors treated the data: Nucleated cell counts per sample were estimated from amplification of reference gene primers within the assay. To quantify the absolute abundance of each unique TCRbeta CDR3 rearrangement, sequence reads were collapsed and filtered. For each sample, productive Simpson clonality was calculated by taking the square root of Simpson's diversity index across productive rearrangements. The clones in this table, taken by TCRdb from immuneACCESS, are in-frame only. Not every clone is retained; where verified, under half of the shortfall comes from an unresolved V gene, and the cause of the rest is unknown. V, J and clone size are taken as reported in that table, and D and trimming were inferred from the DNA itself. Present in this sample are 150,000 to 250,000 clones, roughly 77% of which were seen just once. The ten most abundant clones make up 5.5% to 7% of the sample.

As encoded in the germline V gene, CDR1 is SGHRS while CDR2 is YFSETQ. V trim: 3 bases; J trim: 5 bases; unmatched bases: 6. Taken from cysteine to phenylalanine, the CDR3 has 14 residues. Only CDR3 DNA remains: 42 bases, in frame from the first base. The TCR sequence derives from a woman between 40 and 55 years old with COVID-19, enrolled during active disease. Sequenced sample: peripheral blood. Recombination linked TRBV5-1 to TRBJ1-2; TRBD1 aligns with 8 central bases. The bases are TGCGCCAGCAGCTCCTTACAGGGGGGATATGGCTACACCTTC. This gives the protein CASSSLQGGYGYTF.